This T cell receptor beta chain emerged from a study of blood T cells in healthy people across ages. It was with a sample-barcoded 5' primer and a J-beta primer mix that a second PCR of about 6 to 11 cycles was run. TCRdb called the 5' RACE reads again in MiXCR, with one record for every CDR3 protein. The data contain over a million distinct CDR3 sequences, roughly 40% of them singletons. The study's findings and limits: The fall in TCR beta diversity per million T cells was roughly linear with age.

Germline V gene lookup returns CDR1 MGHRA and CDR2 YSYEKL. CDR3 size: 14 residues. V dropped 0 bases and J dropped 4 bases, with 9 bases sitting between them. Concerning this clonotype itself: The antigen remains unidentified.

The sequenced sample consisted of blood. This receptor was obtained from a woman aged 18-30 years in good health. The V gene is TRBV4-1, the J gene TRBJ1-2, with D hard to call. The CDR3 protein is CASSQDRTSYGYTF. DNA for the CDR3: TGCGCCAGCAGCCAAGATCGAACATCCTATGGCTACACCTTC.